The rows below give T cell receptor beta chains drawn from one sample of a study of CD8 T cells in Susac syndrome. TCRdb recomputed calls from the immunoSEQ multiplex PCR reads with MiXCR, one row per CDR3 protein. This sample yields about 90,000 distinct CDR3 sequences, of which approximately 96% are seen a single time; roughly 0.62% belongs to the top ten. The sample was CD8+ T cells from PBMCs. The source of these receptors is a human donor with Susac syndrome. The conserved cysteine and the conserved F or W are not part of the CDR3 here. Each record gives: J gene, clone size, V gene, CDR3 protein. Clone size appears in some rows only: once, few, many, or a class for an expanded clone.

TRBJ2-7,NA,TRBV3-1,ASSPKGRIFYEQY
TRBJ1-4,NA,TRBV2,ASTPLYRGSPNEKLF
TRBJ1-2,NA,TRBV29-1,SVEQVYGYT
TRBJ2-1,once,TRBV6-1,ASSEWAGEKEQF
TRBJ1-5,NA,TRBV6-5,ASSYSIWDPNQPQH
TRBJ2-7,NA,TRBV4-1,ASSQALTGNYEQY
TRBJ2-1,NA,TRBV6-5,ASSYSPGSYNEQF
TRBJ2-3,NA,TRBV9,ASSVDHGTASTDTQY
TRBJ1-5,NA,TRBV18,ASSLGQGELQPQH
TRBJ1-2,NA,TRBV30,AWSEGNYGYT
TRBJ1-1,NA,TRBV30,AWSWDSMNTEAF
TRBJ2-5,NA,TRBV20-1,SAESLGLEGKSWTQY
TRBJ2-3,once,TRBV2,ASSENSPVTDTQY
TRBJ2-3,NA,TRBV20-1,SARDRASGTDTQY
TRBJ1-6,NA,TRBV19,ASTRSSPLH
TRBJ2-3,NA,TRBV20-1,SAGPSTGDTQY
TRBJ1-2,NA,TRBV5-4,ASSLAMDGYT
TRBJ2-7,once,TRBV11-2,ASSQGTGGGEQY
TRBJ2-3,NA,TRBV25-1,AVGGVTDTQY
TRBJ2-7,NA,TRBV4-3,ASSQSLADNYEQY
TRBJ2-7,NA,TRBV7-6,ASSYRPGPVSYEQY
TRBJ1-1,NA,TRBV30,AWVLGRYAEAF
TRBJ2-1,NA,TRBV3-1,ASSRLADEQF
TRBJ1-2,NA,TRBV30,AWSVSISYGYT
TRBJ2-3,NA,TRBV9,ASSKQSTDTQY
TRBJ2-1,NA,TRBV7-9,ASSPPGQSSYNEQF
TRBJ1-5,NA,TRBV28,ASRRQGGNQPQH
TRBJ2-7,NA,TRBV12-3/TRBV12-4,ASSPRDRPPYEQY
TRBJ2-1,NA,TRBV20-1,SARDLSGGDNEQF
TRBJ2-3,NA,TRBV9,ASSTGTGGAQY
TRBJ1-2,NA,TRBV9,ASTGHSGNYGYT
TRBJ2-2,NA,TRBV6-5,ASTPDRGNTGELF
TRBJ2-1,NA,TRBV9,ASSVSPLSYNEQF
TRBJ1-2,NA,TRBV7-2,ASRRRGGDGYT
TRBJ1-2,NA,TRBV7-8,ASSSLSRQGKNYGYT
TRBJ2-2,NA,TRBV11-2,ASGAGTTNTGELF
TRBJ2-1,NA,TRBV5-6,ASSLLRGDEF
TRBJ2-5,NA,TRBV28,ASSTHPGTEEGETQY
TRBJ2-7,NA,TRBV11-3,ASSLDPQGLPGEQY
TRBJ2-7,NA,TRBV11-1,ASSQSGNREQY
TRBJ2-1,NA,TRBV5-8,ASSFRGVGDEQF
TRBJ2-7,NA,TRBV19,ASSRGDYEQY
TRBJ2-3,NA,TRBV7-3,ASSHGPGGRADTQY
TRBJ2-1,NA,TRBV7-3,ASSLTGVEQF
TRBJ2-3,NA,TRBV7-9,ASRGRADTQY
TRBJ1-2,NA,TRBV9,ASSAYSGGDGYT
TRBJ1-5,NA,TRBV5-6,ASSLAGMGDQPQH
TRBJ2-7,NA,TRBV20-1,SAREVNSYEQY
TRBJ1-1,NA,TRBV30,AWSVGESTEAF
TRBJ1-5,NA,TRBV30,AWNLQGWNQPQH